The present T cell receptor beta chain was sequenced within a study of shared clonotypes between healthy human individuals. The CDR3 extends over 15 amino acids. Trimming took 3 bases from V and 5 from J; bases not matched to a gene: 10. Looked up from germline, CDR1 is MGHRA and CDR2 is YSYEKL. Naive CD8 isolation took CD45RO-negative cells positively selected for CCR7 and excluded terminally differentiated effector memory CD45RA+ cells. The authors' processing: Filtering differed, since immunoSEQ gave only junction sequences and no quality scores. TCRdb's table, derived via immunoSEQ multiplex PCR, lists solely in-frame clones and lacks some. That table furnishes V, J and clone size, whereas the DNA furnished D and trimming. The data contain around 1,900,000 clones, 93% of them singletons.

The receptor was isolated from a man aged 18 to 35 in good health. Some clones in this sample may be carry-over from other donors' samples. Sequencing was done on a sample of naive CD8+ T cells from PBMCs. The gene calls are TRBV4-1 and TRBJ2-7, with 7 bases matching TRBD1. The CDR3 DNA sequence: TGCGCCAGCAGCCACCAGACAGGGCTAGTCGACGAGCAGTACTTC. Amino acid sequence: CASSHQTGLVDEQYF.